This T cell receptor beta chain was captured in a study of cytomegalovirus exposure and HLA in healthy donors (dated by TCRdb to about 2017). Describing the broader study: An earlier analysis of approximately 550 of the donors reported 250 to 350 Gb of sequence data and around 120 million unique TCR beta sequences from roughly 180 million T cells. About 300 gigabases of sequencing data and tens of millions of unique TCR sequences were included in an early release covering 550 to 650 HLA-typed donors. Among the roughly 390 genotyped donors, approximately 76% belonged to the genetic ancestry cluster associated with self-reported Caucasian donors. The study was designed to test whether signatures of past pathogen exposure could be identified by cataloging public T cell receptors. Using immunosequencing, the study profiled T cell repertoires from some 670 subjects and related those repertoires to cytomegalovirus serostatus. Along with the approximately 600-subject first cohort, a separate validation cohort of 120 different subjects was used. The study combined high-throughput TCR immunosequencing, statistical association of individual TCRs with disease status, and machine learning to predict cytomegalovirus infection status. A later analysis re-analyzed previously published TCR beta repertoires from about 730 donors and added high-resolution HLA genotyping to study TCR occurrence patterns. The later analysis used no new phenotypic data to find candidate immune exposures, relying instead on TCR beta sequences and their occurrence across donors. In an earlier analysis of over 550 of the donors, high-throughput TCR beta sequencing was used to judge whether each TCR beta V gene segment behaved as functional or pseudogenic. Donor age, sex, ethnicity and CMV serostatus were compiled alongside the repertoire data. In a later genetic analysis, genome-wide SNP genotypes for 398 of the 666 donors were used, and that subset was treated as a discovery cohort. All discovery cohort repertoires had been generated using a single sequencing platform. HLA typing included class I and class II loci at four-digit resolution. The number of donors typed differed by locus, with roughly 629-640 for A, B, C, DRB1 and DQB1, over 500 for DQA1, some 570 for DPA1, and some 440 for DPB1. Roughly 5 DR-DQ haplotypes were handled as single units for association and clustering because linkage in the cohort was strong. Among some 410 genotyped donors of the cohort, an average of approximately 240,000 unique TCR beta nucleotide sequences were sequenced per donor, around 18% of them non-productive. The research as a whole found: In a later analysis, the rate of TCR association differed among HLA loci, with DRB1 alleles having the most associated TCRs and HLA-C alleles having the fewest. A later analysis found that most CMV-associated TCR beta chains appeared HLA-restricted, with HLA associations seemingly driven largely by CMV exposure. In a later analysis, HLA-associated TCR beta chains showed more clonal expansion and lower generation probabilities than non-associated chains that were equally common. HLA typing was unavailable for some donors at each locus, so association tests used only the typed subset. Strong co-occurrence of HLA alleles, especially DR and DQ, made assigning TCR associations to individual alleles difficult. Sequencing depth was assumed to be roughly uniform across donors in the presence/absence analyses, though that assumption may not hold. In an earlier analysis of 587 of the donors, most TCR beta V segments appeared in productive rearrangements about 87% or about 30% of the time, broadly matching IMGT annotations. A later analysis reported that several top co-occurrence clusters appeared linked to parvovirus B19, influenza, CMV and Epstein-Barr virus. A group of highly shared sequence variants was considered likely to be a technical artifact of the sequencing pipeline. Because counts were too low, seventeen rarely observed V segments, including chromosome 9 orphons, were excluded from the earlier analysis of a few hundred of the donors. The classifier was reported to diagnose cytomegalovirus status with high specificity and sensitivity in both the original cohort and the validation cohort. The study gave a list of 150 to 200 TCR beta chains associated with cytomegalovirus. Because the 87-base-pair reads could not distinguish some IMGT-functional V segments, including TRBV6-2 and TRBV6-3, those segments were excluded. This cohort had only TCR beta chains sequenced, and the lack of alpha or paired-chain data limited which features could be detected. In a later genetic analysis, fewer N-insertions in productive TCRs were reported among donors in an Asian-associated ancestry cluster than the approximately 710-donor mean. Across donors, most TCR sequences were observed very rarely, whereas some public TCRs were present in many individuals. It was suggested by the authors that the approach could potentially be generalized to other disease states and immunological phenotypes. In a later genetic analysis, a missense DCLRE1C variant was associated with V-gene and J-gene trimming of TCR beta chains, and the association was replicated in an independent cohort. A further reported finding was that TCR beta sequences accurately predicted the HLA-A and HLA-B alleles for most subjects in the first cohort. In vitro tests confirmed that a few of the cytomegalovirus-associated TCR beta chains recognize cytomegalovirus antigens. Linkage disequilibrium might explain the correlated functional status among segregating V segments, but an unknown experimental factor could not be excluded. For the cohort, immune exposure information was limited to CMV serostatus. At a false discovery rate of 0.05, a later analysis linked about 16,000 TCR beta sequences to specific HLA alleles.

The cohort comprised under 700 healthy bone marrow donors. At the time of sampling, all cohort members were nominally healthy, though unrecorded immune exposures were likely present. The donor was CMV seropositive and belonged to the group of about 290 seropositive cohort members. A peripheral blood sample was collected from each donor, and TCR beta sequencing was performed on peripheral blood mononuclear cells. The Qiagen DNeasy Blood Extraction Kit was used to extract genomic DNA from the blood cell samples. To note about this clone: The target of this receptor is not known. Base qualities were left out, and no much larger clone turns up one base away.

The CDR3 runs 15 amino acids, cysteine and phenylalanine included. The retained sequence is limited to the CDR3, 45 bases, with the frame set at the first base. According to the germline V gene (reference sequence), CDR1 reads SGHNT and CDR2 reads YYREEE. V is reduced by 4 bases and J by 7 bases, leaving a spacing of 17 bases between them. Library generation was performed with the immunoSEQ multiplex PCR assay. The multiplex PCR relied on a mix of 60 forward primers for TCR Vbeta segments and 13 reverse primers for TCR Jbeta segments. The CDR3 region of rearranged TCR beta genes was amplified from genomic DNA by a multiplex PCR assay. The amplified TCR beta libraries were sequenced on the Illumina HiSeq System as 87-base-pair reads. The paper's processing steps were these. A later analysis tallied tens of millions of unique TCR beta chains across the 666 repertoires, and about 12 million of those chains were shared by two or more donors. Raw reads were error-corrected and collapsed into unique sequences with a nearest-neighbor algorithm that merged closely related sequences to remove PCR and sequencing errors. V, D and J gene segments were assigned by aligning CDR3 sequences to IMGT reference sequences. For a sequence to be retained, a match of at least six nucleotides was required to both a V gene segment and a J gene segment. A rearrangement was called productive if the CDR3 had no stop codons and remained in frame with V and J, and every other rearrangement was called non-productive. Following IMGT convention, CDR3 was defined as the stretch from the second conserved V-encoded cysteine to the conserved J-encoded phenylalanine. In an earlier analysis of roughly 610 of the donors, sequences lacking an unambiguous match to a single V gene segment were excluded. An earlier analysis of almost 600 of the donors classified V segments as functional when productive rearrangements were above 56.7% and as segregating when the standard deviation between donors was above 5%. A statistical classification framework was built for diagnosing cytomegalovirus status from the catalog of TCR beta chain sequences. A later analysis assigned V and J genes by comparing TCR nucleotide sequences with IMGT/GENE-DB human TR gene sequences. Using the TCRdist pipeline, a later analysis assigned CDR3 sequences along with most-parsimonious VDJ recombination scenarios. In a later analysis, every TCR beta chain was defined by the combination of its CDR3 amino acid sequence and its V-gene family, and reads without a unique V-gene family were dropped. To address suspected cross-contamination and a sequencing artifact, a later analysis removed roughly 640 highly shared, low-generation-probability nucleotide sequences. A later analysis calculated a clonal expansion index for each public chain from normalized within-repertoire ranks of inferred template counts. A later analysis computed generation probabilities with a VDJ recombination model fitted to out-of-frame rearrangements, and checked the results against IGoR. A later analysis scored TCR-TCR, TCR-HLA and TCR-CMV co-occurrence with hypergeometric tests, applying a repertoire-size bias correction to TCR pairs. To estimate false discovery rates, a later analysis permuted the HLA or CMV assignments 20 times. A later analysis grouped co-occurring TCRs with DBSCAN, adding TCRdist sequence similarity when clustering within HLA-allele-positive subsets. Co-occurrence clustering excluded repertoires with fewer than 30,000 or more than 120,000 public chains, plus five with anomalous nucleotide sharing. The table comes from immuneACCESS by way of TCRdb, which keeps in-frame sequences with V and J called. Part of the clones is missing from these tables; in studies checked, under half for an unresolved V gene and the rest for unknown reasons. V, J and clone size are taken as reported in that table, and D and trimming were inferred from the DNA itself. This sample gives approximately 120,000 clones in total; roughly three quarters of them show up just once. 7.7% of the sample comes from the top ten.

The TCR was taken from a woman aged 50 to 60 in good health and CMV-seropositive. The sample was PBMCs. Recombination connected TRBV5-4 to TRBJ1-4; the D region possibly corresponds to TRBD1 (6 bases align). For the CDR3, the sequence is CASSTKQGWTEKLFF. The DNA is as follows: TGTGCCAGCAGCACCAAACAGGGTTGGACTGAAAAACTGTTTTTT.